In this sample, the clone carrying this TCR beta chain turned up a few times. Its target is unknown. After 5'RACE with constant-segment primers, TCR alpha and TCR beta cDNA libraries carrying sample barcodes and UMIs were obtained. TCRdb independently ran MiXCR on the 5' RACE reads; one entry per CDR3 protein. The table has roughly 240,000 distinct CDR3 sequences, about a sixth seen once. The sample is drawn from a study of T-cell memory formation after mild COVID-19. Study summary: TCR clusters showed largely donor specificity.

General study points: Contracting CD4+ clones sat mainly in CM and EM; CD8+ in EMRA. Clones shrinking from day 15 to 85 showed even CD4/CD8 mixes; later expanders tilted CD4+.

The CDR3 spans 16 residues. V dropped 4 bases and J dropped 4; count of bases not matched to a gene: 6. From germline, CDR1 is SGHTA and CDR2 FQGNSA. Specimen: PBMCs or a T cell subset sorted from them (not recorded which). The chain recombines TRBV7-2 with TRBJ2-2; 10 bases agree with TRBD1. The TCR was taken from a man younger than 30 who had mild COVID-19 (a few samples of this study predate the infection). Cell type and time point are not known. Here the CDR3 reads CASSSAGTGVTGELFF. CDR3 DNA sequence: TGTGCCAGCAGCTCAGCCGGGACAGGGGTCACCGGGGAGCTGTTTTTT.